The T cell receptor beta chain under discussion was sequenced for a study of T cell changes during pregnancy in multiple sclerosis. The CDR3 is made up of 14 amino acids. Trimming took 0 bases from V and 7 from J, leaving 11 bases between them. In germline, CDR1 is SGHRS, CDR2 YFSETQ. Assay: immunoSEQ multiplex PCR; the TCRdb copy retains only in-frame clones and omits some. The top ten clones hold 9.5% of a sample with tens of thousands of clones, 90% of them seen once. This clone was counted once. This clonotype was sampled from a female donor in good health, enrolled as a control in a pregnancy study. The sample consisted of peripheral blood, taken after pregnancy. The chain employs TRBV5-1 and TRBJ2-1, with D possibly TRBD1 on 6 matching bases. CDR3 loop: CASSLDTGKNEQFF. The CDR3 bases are TGCGCCAGCAGCTTGGATACAGGGAAGAATGAGCAGTTCTTC.